This is a list of T cell receptor beta chains from one sample in a study of Ad26.COV2.S vaccination and SARS-CoV-2 variants. Sequencing used immunoSEQ multiplex PCR; TCRdb keeps in-frame clones, though not all of them. The sample records about 87,000 clones, roughly 84% being singletons. The specimen comprised peripheral blood, sampled after recovery from COVID-19. Source of these receptors: a human donor who had recovered from COVID-19. Each CDR3 is given with its conserved first and last residue. The order of the fields is V gene, clone size, J gene, D gene, CDR3 DNA, CDR3 protein. The D gene is left open where the match is weak. The size of a clone is reported for some rows only, either as once, few or many, or as a class for expanded clones.

V: TRBV28; size: NA; J: TRBJ2-5; D: NA; DNA: TGTGCCAGCAGATCACTAGGGGGGATACAGGTAGCTTGGGAGACCCAGTACTTC; CDR3: CASRSLGGIQVAWETQYF
V: TRBV5-6; size: NA; J: TRBJ2-7; D: TRBD2; DNA: TGTGCCAGCAGCTACCTCGGGGGGATGGTGCAGTACTTC; CDR3: CASSYLGGMVQYF
V: TRBV13; size: NA; J: TRBJ2-1; D: TRBD2; DNA: TGTGCCAGCAGCCCGGGACTAGCGGAAAACAATGAGCAGTTCTTC; CDR3: CASSPGLAENNEQFF
V: TRBV5-4; size: NA; J: TRBJ1-1; D: NA; DNA: TGTGCCAGCAGCTACCCGGGGGCGAACACTGAAGCTTTCTTT; CDR3: CASSYPGANTEAFF
V: TRBV6-2/TRBV6-3; size: NA; J: TRBJ1-3; D: NA; DNA: TGTGCCAGCAGTTACTCGACCACAGGCGGAAACACCATATATTTT; CDR3: CASSYSTTGGNTIYF
V: TRBV19; size: NA; J: TRBJ2-2; D: TRBD2; DNA: TGTGCCAGTAGTTTCCGACTAGCGGGAGGCACGAACACCGGGGAGCTGTTTTTT; CDR3: CASSFRLAGGTNTGELFF
V: TRBV28; size: once; J: TRBJ2-7; D: NA; DNA: TGTGCCAGCAGTAAATTTACCTTAAGGGACCTTGGGACCTACGAGCAGTACTTC; CDR3: CASSKFTLRDLGTYEQYF
V: TRBV28; size: NA; J: TRBJ2-2; D: NA; DNA: TGTGCCAGCAGACCCCGGGGGACCGGGGAGCTGTTTTTT; CDR3: CASRPRGTGELFF
V: TRBV5-5; size: NA; J: TRBJ1-1; D: NA; DNA: TGTGCCAGCAGCTTTGGGGGGAACACTGAAGCTTTCTTT; CDR3: CASSFGGNTEAFF
V: TRBV7-9; size: NA; J: TRBJ2-6; D: NA; DNA: TGTGCCAGCAGCTTAGCAGGGAGGGCCAACGTCCTGACTTTC; CDR3: CASSLAGRANVLTF
V: TRBV7-2; size: NA; J: TRBJ1-5; D: TRBD1; DNA: TGTGCCAGCAGTCGAGAGACAGGGGCGGACCAGCCCCAGCATTTT; CDR3: CASSRETGADQPQHF
V: TRBV5-1; size: NA; J: TRBJ1-6; D: NA; DNA: TGCGCCAGCAGCTTGGATAATTCACCCCTCCACTTT; CDR3: CASSLDNSPLHF
V: TRBV3-1/TRBV3-2; size: NA; J: TRBJ2-1; D: TRBD2; DNA: TGTGCCAGCAGCCAAAATAGCGGGAGGGCCGTAAATGAGCAGTTCTTC; CDR3: CASSQNSGRAVNEQFF
V: TRBV6-5; size: NA; J: TRBJ1-1; D: NA; DNA: TGTGCCAGCAGTTCCTCGGGTTTGACTGAAGCTTTCTTT; CDR3: CASSSSGLTEAFF
V: TRBV28; size: few; J: TRBJ2-7; D: TRBD1; DNA: TGTGCCAGCCGGGACAGTCCCTACGAGCAGTACTTC; CDR3: CASRDSPYEQYF
V: TRBV6-2/TRBV6-3; size: NA; J: TRBJ1-5; D: NA; DNA: TGTGCCAGCAGTTTCCCGGGAACCCAGCATTTT; CDR3: CASSFPGTQHF
V: TRBV2; size: NA; J: TRBJ1-1; D: NA; DNA: TGTGCCAGCAACCCTAGTACAGGGATCACTGAAGCTTTCTTT; CDR3: CASNPSTGITEAFF
V: TRBV11-3; size: few; J: TRBJ2-5; D: TRBD2; DNA: TGTGCCAGCAGCCCCCCGGGACTAGGGGTGGAAACCCAGTACTTC; CDR3: CASSPPGLGVETQYF
V: TRBV20-1; size: NA; J: TRBJ1-5; D: NA; DNA: TGCAGTGCTAGTACGGTACTCCCCGGTCAGCCCCAGCATTTT; CDR3: CSASTVLPGQPQHF
V: TRBV7-6; size: NA; J: TRBJ2-3; D: NA; DNA: TGTGCCAGCAGCGCTTTCGACACGTTAAACACAGATACGCAGTATTTT; CDR3: CASSAFDTLNTDTQYF
V: TRBV5-1; size: NA; J: TRBJ2-3; D: TRBD2; DNA: TGCGCCAGCAGCTCCGTAGCGGGGCCTAGCACAGATACGCAGTATTTT; CDR3: CASSSVAGPSTDTQYF
V: TRBV15; size: once; J: TRBJ1-2; D: NA; DNA: TGTGCCACCAGCAGAGATTTGGCGGACTTGAGTATCTACACCTTC; CDR3: CATSRDLADLSIYTF
V: TRBV6-1; size: NA; J: TRBJ2-3; D: TRBD1; DNA: TGTGCCAGCAGTGCCTTTCCCGGGACAGTGAGCACAGATACGCAGTATTTT; CDR3: CASSAFPGTVSTDTQYF
V: TRBV18; size: once; J: TRBJ2-5; D: NA; DNA: TGTGCCAGCTCACCACCGGTAAGATATGCCGAGGAGACCCAGTACTTC; CDR3: CASSPPVRYAEETQYF
V: TRBV4-3; size: NA; J: TRBJ2-3; D: NA; DNA: TGCGCCAGCAGCCAAGAGGGCCCCGCCCCAACGCAGTATTTT; CDR3: CASSQEGPAPTQYF
V: TRBV4-1; size: NA; J: TRBJ1-2; D: NA; DNA: TGCGCCAGCAGCCAAGATCGTCAGGGGCGGAGAGCTAACTATGGCTACACCTTC; CDR3: CASSQDRQGRRANYGYTF
V: TRBV4-1; size: once; J: TRBJ2-2; D: TRBD2; DNA: TGCGCCAGCAGCCTCCAAGGAGCGGGAGCTACCGGGGAGCTGTTTTTT; CDR3: CASSLQGAGATGELFF
V: TRBV7-3; size: NA; J: TRBJ2-1; D: NA; DNA: TGTGCCAGCAGCTTACGTGCGGGCTCGGTATACAATGAGCAGTTCTTC; CDR3: CASSLRAGSVYNEQFF
V: TRBV6-2/TRBV6-3; size: NA; J: TRBJ2-2; D: TRBD2; DNA: TGTGCCAGCAGTTACTACCCGCGGGAGAGGGCCGGGGAGCTGTTTTTT; CDR3: CASSYYPRERAGELFF
V: TRBV12-3/TRBV12-4; size: once; J: TRBJ1-1; D: NA; DNA: TGTGCCAGCAACCCAGGCGGCACTGAAGCTTTCTTT; CDR3: CASNPGGTEAFF
V: TRBV6-5; size: NA; J: TRBJ2-2; D: TRBD1; DNA: TGTGCCAGCAAAGACAGGGGAGGATACACCGGGGAGCTGTTTTTT; CDR3: CASKDRGGYTGELFF